The T cell receptor (beta chain) described here comes from a study of OX40 agonist ivuxolimab in advanced cancers. Across the study: Subjects had a mean age of about 57 years, with a range of 23 to 79; around 80% were male.

Data came from immunoSEQ multiplex PCR; TCRdb stores just in-frame clones and leaves some out. The sample has about 110,000 clones; roughly 90% are singletons. This clone was counted between two and nine times. The antigen is undetermined. Trimming cost V 7 bases and J 3 bases, with 19 bases left between them. The length of the CDR3 is 15 residues. Germline CDR1 is MNHNS and CDR2 is SASEGT. Findings and caveats of the study: On average, CD8+ T cells showed a greater number of expanded clones than CD4+. Some nonresponders additionally presented with little normalized T-cell clonal expansion.

This sequence joins TRBV6-1 and TRBJ2-7; possible D gene TRBD2, 7 bases. The sequenced sample was CD4+ or CD8+ T cells sorted from blood, obtained in a trial of the OX40 agonist ivuxolimab. The receptor was derived from an adult with an advanced solid tumor such as melanoma, head and neck, liver or kidney cancer. This CDR3 is CASIIGGEGFYEQYF. CDR3 nucleotide sequence: TGTGCCAGCATCATAGGGGGGGAGGGGTTCTACGAGCAGTACTTC.